The T cell receptor beta chain under discussion was sequenced for a study of T cells in narcolepsy (dated by TCRdb to about 2018). Study-level background: Healthy control donors were enrolled in the study alongside patients who had narcolepsy type 1 or type 2 (NT1, NT2). The study used TCR Vbeta sequencing to track clonotypes in blood and CSF while looking for autoreactive T cells in narcolepsy patients that target self-antigens of hypocretin neurons (hypocretin, TRIB2). Overall results and qualifications from the work: No sequences matching autoreactive T cell clones were contained in some blood memory CD4+ repertoires from patients and controls. Patients and controls had similar numbers of sequenced blood memory CD4+ clonotypes, with averages of 38,000 to 50,000 in patients and some 33,000 in controls. Autoreactive clonotypes were reported to be detected serially in the blood of the same patients and of different patients, but not in the blood of healthy controls. Plots that compared CSF and blood CD4+ T cell clonotypes from the same patient highlighted HCRT-specific and TRIB2-specific autoreactive clonotypes.

The library was produced with the immunoSEQ multiplex PCR assay. TCRdb took this table from immuneACCESS and kept in-frame rearrangements with V and J called. Such tables lack part of the clones; where checked against another copy, unresolved V genes explain under half of the gap, and the rest is unexplained. The sample contains tens of thousands of clones, approximately 90% of them found a single time. The biggest ten clones account for about 0.8% of the sample. For TCR Vbeta sequencing, memory CD4+ T cells were sorted ex vivo from the peripheral blood of narcolepsy patients and healthy controls. For this clone: It lacks a known antigen. Qualities for individual bases were not recorded, and no much larger clone is one base off.

The specimen was CD45RA- memory CD4+ T cells from PBMCs. In the paper's terms, the cell subset or site label means: memory T cells sorted ex vivo from peripheral blood. This sequence was found in a human donor with narcolepsy.

The CDR3 reads as follows: CASSPVRGGSSTDTQYF. In nucleotide form, the sequence is TGTGCCAGCAGCCCCGTCCGGGGCGGGTCTAGCACAGATACGCAGTATTTT. This chain joins TRBV5-4 to TRBJ2-3, with the D call perhaps TRBD1 or TRBD2, as 5 bases match in each case. The CDR3 holds 17 amino acids from the cysteine to the phenylalanine. Left in the record is the CDR3 DNA by itself, 51 bases read in frame from the first base. Cut back by 4 bases and 0 bases, the V and J ends lie 18 bases apart. The CDR1 and CDR2 encoded by the germline V gene (reference sequence) are SGHNT and YYREEE.